These T cell receptor beta chains were read from a single sample in a study of T cell responses to AZD1222 COVID-19 vaccine. The data were produced by immunoSEQ multiplex PCR, yet TCRdb's version contains in-frame clones alone and is incomplete. The repertoire has approximately 140,000 clones, more than 85% of them found once; the top ten carry more than 0.7%. The sample was peripheral blood, taken on day 0 of MenACWY control vaccination. These receptor sequences come from an adult in good health. CDR3s include the opening cysteine and the closing phenylalanine or tryptophan. A D gene is named only where the DNA matches it firmly. Some rows have no size entry. The others give once, few or many, or a class for an expanded clone.

V	D	J	size	CDR3	DNA
TRBV5-6	NA	TRBJ1-6	NA	CASSASAIVTDSPLHF	TGTGCCAGCAGCGCCTCGGCGATTGTCACCGATTCACCCCTCCACTTT
TRBV28	NA	TRBJ1-4	NA	CASSSAGTSKEKLFF	TGTGCCAGCAGTTCTGCCGGGACATCGAAGGAAAAACTGTTTTTT
TRBV5-1	NA	TRBJ1-1	NA	CASSSDSPNTEAFF	TGCGCCAGCAGCTCAGACTCTCCGAACACTGAAGCTTTCTTT
TRBV6-6	NA	TRBJ2-7	NA	CASSYSGQLGEQYF	TGTGCCAGCAGTTACTCAGGACAGCTGGGCGAGCAGTACTTC
TRBV5-3	NA	TRBJ2-3	NA	CARSLVPRASTDTQYF	TGTGCCAGAAGCTTGGTTCCCAGGGCTAGCACAGATACGCAGTATTTT
TRBV19	NA	TRBJ1-5	once	CASSISSNQPQHF	TGTGCCAGTAGTATTTCTAGCAATCAGCCCCAGCATTTT
TRBV7-9	NA	TRBJ1-1	few	CASSSLGGHTEAFF	TGTGCCAGCAGCTCCCTCGGGGGGCATACTGAAGCTTTCTTT
TRBV5-1	NA	TRBJ2-7	once	CASSGTGRSSYEQYF	TGCGCCAGCAGCGGAACGGGACGGAGCTCCTACGAGCAGTACTTC
TRBV2	NA	TRBJ2-1	NA	CASSEGENEQFF	TGTGCCAGCAGTGAAGGGGAAAATGAGCAGTTCTTC
TRBV28	NA	TRBJ1-5	NA	CASRRNSNQPQHF	TGTGCCAGCAGGCGAAATAGCAATCAGCCCCAGCATTTT
TRBV19	TRBD2	TRBJ2-7	NA	CASSILAGVHEQYF	TGTGCCAGTAGTATTCTGGCGGGAGTCCACGAGCAGTACTTC
TRBV3-1/TRBV3-2	NA	TRBJ2-5	NA	CASNQGGMEETQYF	TGTGCCAGCAATCAGGGGGGGATGGAAGAGACCCAGTACTTC
TRBV18	NA	TRBJ1-3	NA	CASSPGYGDTIYF	TGTGCCAGCTCACCGGGATATGGGGACACCATATATTTT
TRBV6-2/TRBV6-3	NA	TRBJ1-4	NA	CASSFTTPSGASEKLFF	TGTGCCAGCAGTTTCACAACCCCGTCGGGAGCCTCTGAAAAACTGTTTTTT
TRBV24-1	TRBD2	TRBJ2-1	NA	CATSDDGLAAYNEQFF	TGTGCCACCAGTGATGATGGACTAGCGGCTTACAATGAGCAGTTCTTC
TRBV6-1	NA	TRBJ1-2	NA	CASSEMRTINYGYTF	TGTGCCAGCAGTGAAATGCGGACAATTAACTATGGCTACACCTTC
TRBV30	NA	TRBJ2-7	NA	CAWSINYEQYF	TGTGCCTGGAGCATAAACTACGAGCAGTACTTC
TRBV5-1	TRBD1	TRBJ2-7	NA	CASSRDSYEQYF	TGCGCCAGCAGCAGGGACAGCTACGAGCAGTACTTC
TRBV6-1	NA	TRBJ1-1	NA	CASSEAPGVDGAFF	TGTGCCAGCAGTGAAGCGCCGGGGGTCGATGGAGCTTTCTTT
TRBV15	TRBD1	TRBJ1-2	NA	CATSRFEEGGARGYTF	TGTGCCACCAGCAGATTCGAGGAAGGGGGCGCGAGGGGCTACACCTTC
TRBV3-1/TRBV3-2	TRBD2	TRBJ2-3	once	CASSQGGLAGGTDTQYF	TGTGCCAGCAGCCAAGGCGGACTAGCGGGGGGCACAGATACGCAGTATTTT
TRBV11-2	NA	TRBJ2-7	NA	CASSLVAALSYEQYF	TGTGCCAGCAGCTTAGTCGCGGCCCTCTCCTACGAGCAGTACTTC
TRBV12-5	NA	TRBJ2-5	NA	CASGPGGTVQETQYF	TGTGCTAGTGGGCCCGGCGGGACGGTCCAAGAGACCCAGTACTTC
TRBV5-1	NA	TRBJ2-5	NA	CASSLGVQETQYF	TGCGCCAGCAGCTTGGGAGTCCAAGAGACCCAGTACTTC
TRBV27	NA	TRBJ2-7	NA	CASRSTGRHEQYF	TGTGCCAGCAGGTCTACAGGTCGCCACGAGCAGTACTTC
TRBV18	TRBD1	TRBJ1-2	NA	CASSAGTGEYGYTF	TGTGCCAGCTCAGCCGGGACAGGGGAATATGGCTACACCTTC
TRBV5-1	TRBD1	TRBJ1-1	few	CASSVGQMNTEAFF	TGCGCCAGCAGCGTGGGACAGATGAACACTGAAGCTTTCTTT
TRBV10-3	TRBD1	TRBJ2-2	NA	CAISQQGGTGELFF	TGTGCCATCAGCCAACAGGGGGGCACCGGGGAGCTGTTTTTT
TRBV4-3	NA	TRBJ1-2	NA	CASSQSLGWGGYGYTF	TGCGCCAGCAGCCAGAGCCTAGGCTGGGGAGGGTATGGCTACACCTTC
TRBV19	TRBD2	TRBJ2-1	NA	CASDSGRNFDEQFF	TGTGCCAGTGATAGCGGGAGAAATTTCGATGAGCAGTTCTTC
TRBV9	TRBD2	TRBJ2-1	NA	CASSAGLAGVENEQFF	TGTGCCAGCAGCGCGGGACTAGCGGGAGTAGAGAATGAGCAGTTCTTC
TRBV4-2	TRBD1	TRBJ2-7	NA	CASSQSGTGGYEQYF	TGTGCCAGCAGCCAATCCGGGACAGGAGGTTACGAGCAGTACTTC
TRBV7-9	NA	TRBJ2-3	NA	CASSPLEPTRTSTDTQYF	TGTGCCAGCAGCCCTCTTGAACCTACCCGGACGAGCACAGATACGCAGTATTTT
TRBV28	NA	TRBJ1-5	NA	CASSPRQAPQPQHF	TGTGCCAGCAGTCCTAGACAGGCCCCTCAGCCCCAGCATTTT
TRBV5-1	TRBD1	TRBJ2-7	once	CASSLRTGIYEQYF	TGCGCCAGCAGCCTCCGGACAGGGATCTACGAGCAGTACTTC
TRBV11-2	NA	TRBJ2-1	NA	CASSLGLAYTYNEQFF	TGTGCCAGCAGCTTAGGTTTAGCTTACACCTACAATGAGCAGTTCTTC
TRBV7-8	TRBD1	TRBJ1-1	NA	CASSLVLGQGENTEAFF	TGTGCCAGCAGCTTAGTGTTGGGACAGGGGGAAAACACTGAAGCTTTCTTT
TRBV7-9	NA	TRBJ1-2	NA	CASSRPGGDGYTF	TGTGCCAGCAGCCGGCCGGGGGGCGATGGCTACACCTTC
TRBV5-4	NA	TRBJ1-2	NA	CASSLEGGANYGYTF	TGTGCCAGCAGCTTGGAAGGGGGTGCTAACTATGGCTACACCTTC
TRBV19	TRBD1	TRBJ2-7	NA	CASRRGEDRYYEQYF	TGTGCCAGTAGAAGAGGAGAGGACAGGTACTACGAGCAGTACTTC
TRBV9	NA	TRBJ2-1	NA	CASSSPTGMGSYNEQFF	TGTGCCAGCAGCTCACCTACAGGGATGGGCTCCTACAATGAGCAGTTCTTC
TRBV30	NA	TRBJ1-1	NA	CAWNQGWYTEAFF	TGTGCCTGGAATCAGGGCTGGTACACTGAAGCTTTCTTT
TRBV14	NA	TRBJ2-7	NA	CASSQDFRIYEQYF	TGTGCCAGCAGCCAAGACTTCCGAATCTACGAGCAGTACTTC
TRBV4-1	NA	TRBJ1-1	NA	CASSQVFGQPNTEAFF	TGCGCCAGCAGCCAAGTTTTCGGACAACCGAACACTGAAGCTTTCTTT
TRBV7-3	NA	TRBJ2-3	NA	CASSLTFGQWGADTQYF	TGTGCCAGCAGCTTAACGTTCGGTCAATGGGGCGCAGATACGCAGTATTTT
TRBV12-3/TRBV12-4	NA	TRBJ1-4	NA	CASSFAEGEKLFF	TGTGCCAGCAGTTTCGCGGAGGGAGAAAAACTGTTTTTT
TRBV9	NA	TRBJ1-4	NA	CASSSRGVAEKLFF	TGTGCCAGCAGCTCCCGGGGGGTAGCGGAAAAACTGTTTTTT
TRBV3-1/TRBV3-2	NA	TRBJ2-2	NA	CASTVSGGELFF	TGTGCCAGCACCGTCTCGGGAGGGGAGCTGTTTTTT
TRBV6-5	NA	TRBJ1-3	NA	CASTTDRSSGNTIYF	TGTGCCAGCACCACGGACCGAAGCTCTGGAAACACCATATATTTT
TRBV30	NA	TRBJ1-1	NA	CAWSPIRGVNPEAFF	TGTGCCTGGAGCCCCATACGAGGGGTAAACCCTGAAGCTTTCTTT
TRBV19	NA	TRBJ2-1	NA	CASSTLRGHPADEQFF	TGTGCCAGTAGTACCCTTCGGGGCCATCCGGCGGATGAGCAGTTCTTC
TRBV7-9	TRBD1	TRBJ2-7	NA	CASSNINQGARSYEQYF	TGTGCCAGCAGCAACATAAATCAGGGGGCGCGGTCCTACGAGCAGTACTTC
TRBV15	TRBD2	TRBJ2-7	NA	CATSRDRGGGRTEQYF	TGTGCCACCAGCAGAGATAGAGGCGGGGGAAGAACGGAGCAGTACTTC
TRBV4-1	TRBD1	TRBJ1-1	NA	CASSQEIGGNTEAFF	TGCGCCAGCAGCCAAGAGATAGGGGGCAACACTGAAGCTTTCTTT
TRBV6-5	NA	TRBJ2-7	NA	CATRVPFLSSYEQYF	TGTGCCACCCGGGTCCCTTTTTTGAGCTCCTACGAGCAGTACTTC
TRBV29-1	TRBD1	TRBJ1-1	NA	CSVLDRGDTEAFF	TGCAGCGTGTTGGACAGGGGGGACACTGAAGCTTTCTTT
TRBV7-9	NA	TRBJ1-2	NA	CASSPREIGSYGYTF	TGTGCCAGCAGCCCCAGAGAGATAGGTTCCTATGGCTACACCTTC
TRBV19	NA	TRBJ2-3	NA	CASSIRRGGTDTQYF	TGTGCCAGTAGTATTAGGAGGGGTGGGACAGATACGCAGTATTTT
TRBV4-3	NA	TRBJ1-2	NA	CASSQDIELRGYGYTF	TGCGCCAGCAGCCAAGACATTGAGTTACGGGGATACGGCTACACCTTC